These 13 T cell receptor beta chains were all obtained from the same sample, sequenced in a study of blood T cell repertoires in COVID-19. Clones were sequenced by immunoSEQ multiplex PCR, and TCRdb holds only the in-frame ones, with some missing. The data contain 260,000 or so clones, about 87% of them seen just once; the ten biggest clones take up 8.6%. Material: peripheral blood. The receptors originated from a human donor in a cohort sampled during active COVID-19.

The rearrangement uses TRBV5-4 and TRBJ2-2, with D perhaps TRBD1 (8 bases). The CDR3 sequence is 19 residues long. CDR1 and CDR2 (germline): SGHNT, YYREEE (reference sequence). Trimming removed 3 bases at V and 2 bases at J, with 23 bases between. CDR3 nucleotides: TGTGCCAGCAGCTCGCGACAGGGGCGGGAGATCATCAACACCGGGGAGCTGTTTTTT. Translating gives CASSSRQGREIINTGELFF.

The gene calls are TRBV5-8 and TRBJ1-5; D not resolved. Germline V gives CDR1 SGHTS, CDR2 YDEGEE. V lost 1 base and J lost 4, with 21 bases in between. This CDR3 spans 18 amino acids. This CDR3 reads CASSLSPWRARGNQPQHF. The DNA of the CDR3 is TGTGCCAGCAGCTTGAGTCCTTGGAGGGCCCGAGGGAATCAGCCCCAGCATTTT. The full variable domain, rest sourced from reference TRBV5-8 and TRBJ1-5, is EAGVTQSPTHLIKTRGQQATLRCSPISGHTSVYWYQQALGLGLQFLLWYDEGEERNRGNFPPRFSGRQFPNYSSELNVNALELEDSALYLCASSLSPWRARGNQPQHFGDGTRLSIL.

The rearrangement uses TRBV28 and TRBJ1-3; the D gene is possibly TRBD1 (5 bases). The CDR3 is made up of 13 amino acids. Germline V CDR1 and CDR2: MDHEN, SYDVKM. The V end lost 7 bases, the J end lost 7 bases, and 14 bases lay between the germline ends. CDR3 sequence reads: CASTVGGRNTIYF. In DNA form, the CDR3 reads TGTGCCAGCACCGTCGGGGGTCGGAACACCATATATTTT.

The chain is built from TRBV19 and TRBJ2-1, with 10 bases lining up with TRBD2. The CDR3 runs to 16 residues. Losses at the gene ends were 1 base for V and 7 bases for J; bases not matched to a gene: 7. Germline-derived CDR1 and CDR2 are LNHDA and SQIVND (reference sequence). CDR3 loop: CASSIAASGGVNEQFF. The CDR3 DNA is TGTGCCAGTAGTATAGCGGCTAGCGGGGGTGTAAATGAGCAGTTCTTC.

This chain links TRBV7-2 with TRBJ2-5; 9 nucleotides match TRBD1. V lost 4 bases and J lost 5; bases outside the gene matches: 8. The germline gives CDR1 SGHTA, CDR2 FQGNSA. This CDR3 is built from 15 residues. The CDR3 loop is CASSSTGQGGETQYF. The CDR3 coding sequence is TGTGCCAGCAGCTCCACGGGACAGGGTGGGGAGACCCAGTACTTC.

This clone was counted once. The chain employs TRBV18 and TRBJ1-1, with 7 nucleotides matching TRBD1. Germline assignment: CDR1 KGHSH and CDR2 LQKENI. This CDR3 is built from 15 residues. J was trimmed by 5 bases and V by 1 base; bases with no gene match: 7. The CDR3 here is CASSPRQGGGTEAFF. As DNA, the CDR3 is TGTGCCAGCTCACCACGACAGGGAGGTGGGACTGAAGCTTTCTTT.

CDR3 bases: TGTGCCAGCAGTTCTCAAGCGGGGGGGCGGACAGATACGCAGTATTTT. This gives the protein CASSSQAGGRTDTQYF. The chain combines TRBV28 with TRBJ2-3, with 10 bases fitting TRBD2. Germline V lookup: CDR1 MDHEN, CDR2 SYDVKM. V trimming: 4 bases; J trimming: 3 bases; junction bases outside the gene matches: 7. The length of the CDR3 is 16 residues.

J is TRBJ2-7 and V is TRBV5-4; possible D gene TRBD2, 6 bases. The germline V gene has CDR1 SGHNT and CDR2 YYREEE (reference sequence). With 0 bases removed from V and 2 bases from J, the gap between germline ends came to 9 bases. The CDR3 runs 14 residues. Written as DNA, the CDR3 is TGTGCCAGCAGCTTGGAGGCTAGCGCCTACGAGCAGTACTTC. It is translated as CASSLEASAYEQYF.

The rearrangement joins TRBV5-1 to TRBJ1-1, with D possibly TRBD1 on 6 matching bases. This CDR3 region has 13 residues. V was trimmed by 4 bases and J by 1 base, leaving 8 bases between them. In germline, CDR1 is SGHRS, CDR2 YFSETQ. CDR3 nucleotide sequence: TGCGCCAGCAGCCCCAGGGGGAACACTGAAGCTTTCTTT. It specifies CASSPRGNTEAFF.

The chain carries TRBV21-1 and TRBJ1-4. TRBV21-1 is a pseudogene locus. There are 15 residues in the CDR3. CDR3 region: CASSNPTGGNEKLFF. In DNA form, the CDR3 reads TGTGCCAGCAGCAACCCGACGGGGGGGAATGAAAAACTGTTTTTT.

This clone has a handful of counts. This rearrangement joins TRBV5-1 to TRBJ2-2; D perhaps matches TRBD1 (5 bases). CDR1 is SGHRS and CDR2 is YFSETQ in the germline V gene. The germline V and J ends were trimmed by 6 bases and 6 bases, with 15 bases remaining between them. The CDR3 has 14 residues. CDR3 nucleotides: TGCGCCAGCACCGGACCCAGGGTACCCGGGGAGCTGTTTTTT. This encodes CASTGPRVPGELFF.

V usage is TRBV4-1 and J usage is TRBJ2-5; 9 positions agree with TRBD2. CDR1 and CDR2 (germline): MGHRA, YSYEKL. V lost 4 bases, J lost 4 bases, and 16 bases stayed unmatched. This CDR3 has 18 amino acids. The CDR3 nucleotides read TGCGCCAGCAGCCGGGACGTAGCGGGAGCCCGCTTGGCAGAGACCCAGTACTTC. This encodes CASSRDVAGARLAETQYF.

The chain links TRBV7-2 to TRBJ2-2, with 8 bases lining up with TRBD1. The V gene end was trimmed by 5 bases and the J gene end by 5 bases; junction bases not matched to a gene: 7. The CDR3 is 15 amino acids. Germline lookup yields CDR1 SGHTA and CDR2 FQGNSA. The CDR3 loop is CASSRGDRLTGELFF. The DNA of the CDR3 is TGTGCCAGCAGCCGTGGGGACAGGCTTACCGGGGAGCTGTTTTTT.